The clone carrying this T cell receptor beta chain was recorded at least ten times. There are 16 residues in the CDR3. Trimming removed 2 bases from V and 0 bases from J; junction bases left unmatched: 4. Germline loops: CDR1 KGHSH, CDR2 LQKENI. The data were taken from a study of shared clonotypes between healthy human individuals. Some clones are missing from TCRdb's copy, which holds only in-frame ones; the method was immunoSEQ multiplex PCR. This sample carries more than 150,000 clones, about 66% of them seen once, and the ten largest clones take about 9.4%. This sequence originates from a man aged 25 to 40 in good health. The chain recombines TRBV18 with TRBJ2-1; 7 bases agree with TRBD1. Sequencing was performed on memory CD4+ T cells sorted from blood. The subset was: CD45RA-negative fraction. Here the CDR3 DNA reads TGTGCCAGCTCACCAACACAGGGGACCTCCTACAATGAGCAGTTCTTC. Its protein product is CASSPTQGTSYNEQFF.